This TCR beta chain was identified during a study of vaccination effects on CD4 cells after COVID-19. Antigen-specific CD4+ T cells were expanded with viral peptide pools in the ViraFEST assay before sequencing. Following 10 days of culture, CD4+ T cells were isolated. Either the BNT162b2 or mRNA-1273 vaccine was given to participants in two doses. Fresh IL-2-containing medium replaced half the medium on days 3 and 7. As for this clone: Its antigen is unknown.

Germline CDR1 and CDR2: SGHNT and YENEEA. This CDR3 is 13 amino acids long. The V and J ends lost 1 base and 7 bases respectively, with 11 bases between them. Measured with immunoSEQ multiplex PCR; TCRdb has only the in-frame clones, and not every one. This table holds 15,000 or so clones, around 64% found once. The V gene is TRBV11-3, the J gene TRBJ2-7; D uncertain. The source was CD4+ T cells from PBMCs cultured with SARS-CoV-2 spike peptides, collected after COVID-19 vaccination. This clonotype was obtained from a human donor who received a COVID-19 vaccine. The DNA of the CDR3 is TGTGCCAGCAGCTTAGTCCATGGACGGGAGCAGTACTTC. Protein product: CASSLVHGREQYF.